A selection of T cell receptor beta chains follows, all from one sample in a study of blood T cell repertoires in COVID-19. The assay was immunoSEQ multiplex PCR, and TCRdb's table has in-frame clones only and misses some. The sample comprises 60,000 to 90,000 clones, about 73% of which are singletons, and around 21% rests with the top ten. Sequencing was done on a sample of peripheral blood. These receptor sequences come from a man aged 55 to 70 with acute or convalescent COVID-19. Both conserved end residues are part of each CDR3. A D gene is named only where the DNA matches it firmly. Some rows mark clone size as missing; the rest say once, few, many or name a class of expanded clone.

TGTGCCAGCTCACCACCGGGACTCAACTATGGCTACACCTTC,CASSPPGLNYGYTF,TRBV18,-,-,TRBJ1-2,14
TGTGCCTGGAAGGTACCGGACAGGGACAATCAGCCCCAGCATTTT,CAWKVPDRDNQPQHF,TRBV30,many,TRBD1,TRBJ1-5,15
TGCGCCAGCAGCTTGGCCGCAGGGTTGAACACTGAAGCTTTCTTT,CASSLAAGLNTEAFF,TRBV5-1,-,-,TRBJ1-1,15
TGTGCCAGCAAGGTTCCCTACAAGGGGACCGGGGAGCTGTTTTTT,CASKVPYKGTGELFF,TRBV2,-,-,TRBJ2-2,15
TGTGCCAGCAGTGGGGACAGGGCCTACACAGATACGCAGTATTTT,CASSGDRAYTDTQYF,TRBV2,-,TRBD1,TRBJ2-3,15
TGTGCCAGTAGGAAACAGGGGGCAGGATATGGCTACACCTTC,CASRKQGAGYGYTF,TRBV19,few,TRBD1,TRBJ1-2,14
TGTGCCAGCAGCCTAGCGAGCTCCTATAATTCACCCCTCCACTTT,CASSLASSYNSPLHF,TRBV6-5,-,-,TRBJ1-6,15
TGTGCCAGCAGTGACGACGCCAGGGGGCGGACTGAAGCTTTCTTT,CASSDDARGRTEAFF,TRBV27,few,TRBD1,TRBJ1-1,15
TGTGCCAGCAGTGAGAGTGTTTCTTCACCCCTCCACTTT,CASSESVSSPLHF,TRBV6-1,-,-,TRBJ1-6,13
TGTGCCAGCAGCGTAGAGATGGGGAGCTCCTACAATGAGCAGTTCTTC,CASSVEMGSSYNEQFF,TRBV9,-,-,TRBJ2-1,16
TGTGCCAGCAGCTCTCCCTTACAGGGGGCGGAATCACCCCTCCACTTT,CASSSPLQGAESPLHF,TRBV5-6,-,TRBD1,TRBJ1-6,16
TGTGCCAGCAGCTGGACAGGCCTCACCGGGGAGCTGTTTTTT,CASSWTGLTGELFF,TRBV7-9,-,TRBD1,TRBJ2-2,14
TGTGCCAGCAGCGGGGGGACAGGGGTCAATCAGCCCCAGCATTTT,CASSGGTGVNQPQHF,TRBV5-4,-,TRBD1,TRBJ1-5,15
TGTGCCTGGAGCGTAAGGAGGGATGGGGCCAACGTCCTGACTTTC,CAWSVRRDGANVLTF,TRBV30,once,-,TRBJ2-6,15
TGTGCCAGCAGCTGGGCGGGGGGGATGAACACTGAAGCTTTCTTT,CASSWAGGMNTEAFF,TRBV7-2,once,-,TRBJ1-1,15
TGTGCCAGCAGCGTATCAGGGGCCACTGAAGCTTTCTTT,CASSVSGATEAFF,TRBV9,-,-,TRBJ1-1,13
TGTGCCATCAGTGAGTCGAGGGGGTCTCGAGAGACCCAGTACTTC,CAISESRGSRETQYF,TRBV10-3,-,-,TRBJ2-5,15
TGTGCCAGCAGCTTAGTACAGGGTGAAAAACTGTTTTTT,CASSLVQGEKLFF,TRBV7-2,-,-,TRBJ1-4,13